A selection of T cell receptor beta chains follows, all from one sample in a study of T cell responses to AZD1222 COVID-19 vaccine. Generated by immunoSEQ multiplex PCR, the TCRdb table keeps only in-frame clones and is missing some. The data contain 150,000 to 200,000 clones, roughly 92% of them seen just once; the ten biggest clones take up about 9.4%. The sample consisted of peripheral blood, taken on day 0 of AZD1222 vaccination. These receptors all come from an adult in good health. The CDR3 runs from the conserved cysteine through the conserved F or W. The order of the fields is D gene, J gene, clone size, V gene, CDR3 protein, CDR3 DNA. The D gene is left open where the match is weak. The size field is filled for only some rows; it gives once, few, many or a size class.

NA,TRBJ1-1,NA,TRBV6-5,CASRWESGTEAFF,TGTGCCAGCAGATGGGAGTCAGGGACTGAAGCTTTCTTT
NA,TRBJ1-1,once,TRBV30,CAWTLDMNTEAFF,TGTGCCTGGACCCTTGATATGAACACTGAAGCTTTCTTT
NA,TRBJ1-2,NA,TRBV28,CASSLVHTGYTF,TGTGCCAGCAGTTTAGTCCACACCGGCTACACCTTC
NA,TRBJ1-1,NA,TRBV19,CASNYLNTEAFF,TGTGCCAGTAATTACCTGAACACTGAAGCTTTCTTT
NA,TRBJ1-1,NA,TRBV5-1,CASSLNPTMNTEAFF,TGCGCCAGCAGCTTGAACCCGACTATGAACACTGAAGCTTTCTTT
TRBD1,TRBJ1-1,NA,TRBV19,CASSLQGTGTEAFF,TGTGCCAGTAGTCTACAGGGGACAGGCACTGAAGCTTTCTTT
TRBD1,TRBJ2-2,NA,TRBV18,CASSQDRAGELFF,TGTGCCAGCTCACAGGACAGGGCCGGGGAGCTGTTTTTT
NA,TRBJ2-1,NA,TRBV23-1,CASSQSRGDNEQFF,TGCGCCAGCAGTCAATCGAGGGGGGACAATGAGCAGTTCTTC
NA,TRBJ1-4,few,TRBV18,CASSPRAEKLFF,TGTGCCAGCTCACCTAGAGCTGAAAAACTGTTTTTT
NA,TRBJ1-6,NA,TRBV3-1/TRBV3-2,CASSQEALTVVGSPLHF,TGTGCCAGCAGCCAAGAAGCCCTAACGGTGGTAGGTTCACCCCTCCACTTT
TRBD1,TRBJ1-5,NA,TRBV19,CASTQGQGRTDQPQHF,TGTGCCAGTACTCAGGGACAGGGTAGGACGGATCAGCCCCAGCATTTT
TRBD1,TRBJ1-1,NA,TRBV5-1,CASSPYRGHSPEAFF,TGCGCCAGCAGCCCCTACAGGGGACACTCGCCTGAAGCTTTCTTT
NA,TRBJ1-6,NA,TRBV19,CASREEGNSPLHF,TGTGCCAGTCGAGAGGAGGGTAATTCACCCCTCCACTTT
NA,TRBJ2-3,NA,TRBV5-6,CASSPPGRDTDTQYF,TGTGCCAGCAGCCCCCCGGGGCGGGACACAGATACGCAGTATTTT
TRBD1,TRBJ1-5,NA,TRBV6-5,CASRPTGEGNQPQHF,TGTGCCAGCAGACCCACAGGGGAGGGCAATCAGCCCCAGCATTTT
NA,TRBJ2-2,NA,TRBV5-1,CASSLGPAGPRGNTGELFF,TGCGCCAGCAGCTTGGGTCCGGCAGGCCCCCGCGGGAACACCGGGGAGCTGTTTTTT
NA,TRBJ2-3,NA,TRBV24-1,CATSTSLSADTQYF,TGTGCCACCAGTACTAGTCTCTCCGCAGATACGCAGTATTTT
NA,TRBJ2-5,NA,TRBV6-5,CASNQETQYF,TGTGCCAGTAACCAAGAGACCCAGTACTTC
TRBD2,TRBJ2-3,NA,TRBV19,CASSPQGLAWSTDTQYF,TGTGCCAGTAGTCCCCAGGGACTAGCGTGGAGCACAGATACGCAGTATTTT
NA,TRBJ1-2,few,TRBV4-3,CASSQDAWANYGYTF,TGCGCCAGCAGCCAAGATGCCTGGGCTAACTATGGCTACACCTTC
NA,TRBJ2-5,NA,TRBV10-1,CASSESRGQETQYF,TGCGCCAGCAGTGAGTCGCGGGGCCAAGAGACCCAGTACTTC
NA,TRBJ1-1,NA,TRBV14,CASSGGGLEAFF,TGTGCCAGCAGCGGGGGAGGGTTAGAAGCTTTCTTT
NA,TRBJ1-2,NA,TRBV3-1/TRBV3-2,CASSLLDRKGYTF,TGTGCCAGCAGCCTTTTAGACAGAAAAGGCTACACCTTC
TRBD2,TRBJ2-1,NA,TRBV4-1,CASSQDGLAGAGAEQFF,TGCGCCAGCAGCCAAGATGGTCTAGCGGGAGCTGGGGCTGAGCAGTTCTTC
NA,TRBJ2-1,once,TRBV18,CASSPRAGQQNEQFF,TGTGCCAGCTCACCACGGGCAGGGCAGCAGAATGAGCAGTTCTTC
NA,TRBJ1-1,NA,TRBV10-2,CASSDWSYNEAFF,TGCGCCAGCAGTGACTGGTCGTATAATGAAGCTTTCTTT
NA,TRBJ1-2,NA,TRBV6-1,CASSELGRGLGYTF,TGTGCCAGCAGTGAATTGGGAAGGGGTTTAGGCTACACCTTC
TRBD1,TRBJ1-1,NA,TRBV18,CASSPTGGVNEAFF,TGTGCCAGCTCACCCACAGGGGGGGTTAATGAAGCTTTCTTT
TRBD2,TRBJ2-1,NA,TRBV2,CASSEAGAGNEQFF,TGTGCCAGCAGTGAGGCGGGAGCGGGAAATGAGCAGTTCTTC
NA,TRBJ1-1,NA,TRBV12-3/TRBV12-4,CASSLMALREAFF,TGTGCCAGCAGTTTAATGGCCCTTAGGGAAGCTTTCTTT
NA,TRBJ1-3,NA,TRBV5-5,CASSSYSGNTIYF,TGTGCCAGCAGTAGTTACTCTGGAAACACCATATATTTT